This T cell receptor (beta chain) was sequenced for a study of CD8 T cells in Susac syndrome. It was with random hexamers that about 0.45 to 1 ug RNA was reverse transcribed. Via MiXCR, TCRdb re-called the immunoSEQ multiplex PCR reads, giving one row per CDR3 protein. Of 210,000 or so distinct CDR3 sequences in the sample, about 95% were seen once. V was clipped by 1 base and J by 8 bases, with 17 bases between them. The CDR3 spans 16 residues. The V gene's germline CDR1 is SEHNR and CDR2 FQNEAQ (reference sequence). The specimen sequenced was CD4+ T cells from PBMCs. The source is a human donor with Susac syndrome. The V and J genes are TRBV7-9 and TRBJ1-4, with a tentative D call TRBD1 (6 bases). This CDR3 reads CASSLGSTGRREKLFF. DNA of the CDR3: TGTGCCAGCAGCTTAGGGTCAACAGGGCGTCGGGAAAAACTGTTTTTT.